This T cell receptor beta chain emerged from a study of blood T cell repertoires in COVID-19. Study background: Specimens from acute and convalescent COVID-19 originated in the United States, Italy and Spain. Sources were T cells, B-cell-depleted T cells, or PBMCs; the material itself was cDNA or gDNA.

As handled by the study authors: Amplified reference gene primers provided the basis for estimating nucleated cell counts. Generated by immunoSEQ multiplex PCR, the TCRdb table keeps only in-frame clones and is missing some. Clone size and the V and J calls come from that table; the DNA yielded D and trimming. The sample shows under 150,000 clones, roughly 79% of them seen only once. The V gene lost 6 bases and the J gene lost 4 bases, with 17 bases spanning the gap. Per germline, CDR1 SNHLY and CDR2 FYNNEI. CDR3 length equals 15 residues. Sequenced sample: peripheral blood. The chain employs TRBV2 and TRBJ2-3, with D unclear. This receptor was obtained from a human donor in a cohort sampled during active COVID-19. Here the CDR3 DNA reads TGTGCCAGCAGCCGCCGTGGGTTAGCTGCAGATACGCAGTATTTT. Amino acid sequence: CASSRRGLAADTQYF.